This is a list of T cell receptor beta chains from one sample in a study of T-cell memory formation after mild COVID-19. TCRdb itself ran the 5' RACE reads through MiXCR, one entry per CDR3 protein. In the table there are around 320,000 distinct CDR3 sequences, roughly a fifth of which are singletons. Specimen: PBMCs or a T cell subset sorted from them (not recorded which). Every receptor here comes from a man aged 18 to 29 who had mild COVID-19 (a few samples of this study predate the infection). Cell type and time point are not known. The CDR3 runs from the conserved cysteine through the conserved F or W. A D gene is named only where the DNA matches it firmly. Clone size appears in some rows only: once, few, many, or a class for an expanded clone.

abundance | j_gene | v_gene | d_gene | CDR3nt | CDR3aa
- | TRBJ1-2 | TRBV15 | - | TGTGCCACCAGCAGAGGGACGGAAGATGGCTACACCTTC | CATSRGTEDGYTF
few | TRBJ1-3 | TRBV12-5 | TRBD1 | TGTGCTAGTGGTAATCAGGGGGCATACGGAAACACCATATATTTT | CASGNQGAYGNTIYF
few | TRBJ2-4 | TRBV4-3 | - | TGCGCCAGCAGCCAAGAAGACCCGGGGGCGGCTCTCAAAAACATTCAGTACTTC | CASSQEDPGAALKNIQYF
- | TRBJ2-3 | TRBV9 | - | TGTGCCAGCAGCGTAGCCCGGTCCGCAGCAGATACGCAGTATTTT | CASSVARSAADTQYF
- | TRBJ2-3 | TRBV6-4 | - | TGTGCCAGCAGTGAAGTGCAGGGAATTGATACGCAGTATTTT | CASSEVQGIDTQYF
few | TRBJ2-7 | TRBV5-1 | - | TGCGCCAGCAGCTTCAACAGCCCGTACGAGCAGTACTTC | CASSFNSPYEQYF
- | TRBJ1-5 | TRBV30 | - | TGTGCCTGGAGTGTCGGAGAGGGGCTTTCCCAGCATTTT | CAWSVGEGLSQHF
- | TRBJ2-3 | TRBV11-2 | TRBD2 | TGTGCCAGCAGCCCCGTGCAAGCGGGGGTAGGGACAGATACGCAGTATTTT | CASSPVQAGVGTDTQYF
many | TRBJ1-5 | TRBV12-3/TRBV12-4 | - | TGTGCCAGCAGTTTTAGCAATCAGCCCCAGCATTTT | CASSFSNQPQHF
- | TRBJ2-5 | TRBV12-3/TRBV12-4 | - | TGTGCCAGCAGACTAAGTCTAGGGGCCCAGTACTTC | CASRLSLGAQYF
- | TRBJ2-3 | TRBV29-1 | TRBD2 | TGCAGCGCCATGACTAGCGGGGGGCCGTATACGCAGTATTTT | CSAMTSGGPYTQYF
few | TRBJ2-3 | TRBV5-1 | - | TGCGCCAGCAGCTTGGATATAGATACGCAGTATTTT | CASSLDIDTQYF
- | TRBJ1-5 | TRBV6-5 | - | TGTGCCAGCAGCTCTAGGGGGTTAGGTCAGCCCCAGCATTTT | CASSSRGLGQPQHF
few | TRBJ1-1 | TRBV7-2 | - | TGTGCCAGCAGCCCTCAATACTCCACTGAAGCTTTCTTT | CASSPQYSTEAFF
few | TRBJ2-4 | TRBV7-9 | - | TGTGCCAGCAGCTCGGAGGGAAACATTCAGTACTTC | CASSSEGNIQYF
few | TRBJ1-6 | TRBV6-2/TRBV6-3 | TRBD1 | TGTGCCAGCAGTTACACCGGCCGGACAGGCTTTTTTTATTCACCCCTCCACTTT | CASSYTGRTGFFYSPLHF
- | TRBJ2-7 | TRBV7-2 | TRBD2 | TGTGCCAGCAGCTTTGGGACTAGTGCATACGAGCAGTACTTC | CASSFGTSAYEQYF
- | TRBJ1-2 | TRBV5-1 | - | TGCGCCAGCAGCTTGGATGAGTATGGCTACACCTTC | CASSLDEYGYTF
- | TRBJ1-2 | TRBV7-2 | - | TGTGCCAGCAGCTTCGACGCGTACTATGGCTACACCTTC | CASSFDAYYGYTF
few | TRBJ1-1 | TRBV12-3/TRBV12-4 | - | TGTGCCAGCAGTTTACAGGATTCGAACACTGAAGCTTTCTTT | CASSLQDSNTEAFF
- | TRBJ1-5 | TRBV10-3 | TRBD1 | TGTGCCATCAGTGAGTACGGACAGGGGGCCAATCAGCCCCAGCATTTT | CAISEYGQGANQPQHF
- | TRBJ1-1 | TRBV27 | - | TGTGCCAGCGGGCAGGGAGGCACTGAAGCTTTCTTT | CASGQGGTEAFF
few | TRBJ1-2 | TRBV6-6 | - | TGTGCCAGCAGTCTCGACAGCCTTGGCTACACCTTC | CASSLDSLGYTF
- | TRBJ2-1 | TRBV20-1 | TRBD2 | TGCAGTGCTAGATACAGCGGGGGCGCGGTGTACAATGAGCAGTTCTTC | CSARYSGGAVYNEQFF
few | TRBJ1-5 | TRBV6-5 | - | TGTGCCAGCAGTAAACAGGGAGGCAATCAGCCCCAGCATTTT | CASSKQGGNQPQHF
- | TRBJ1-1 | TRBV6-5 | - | TGTGCCAGCAGTTACAAGGTGAACACTGAAGCTTTCTTT | CASSYKVNTEAFF
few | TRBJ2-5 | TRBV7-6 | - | TGTGCCAGCAACGACGTGGCCGTTGGAGGGACCCAGTACTTC | CASNDVAVGGTQYF
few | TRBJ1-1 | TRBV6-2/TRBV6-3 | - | TGTGCCAGCACCTACGGAACAGTGAACACTGAAGCTTTCTTT | CASTYGTVNTEAFF
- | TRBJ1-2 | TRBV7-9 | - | TGTGCCAGCAGGGAAGACAGAGACTATGGCTACACCTTC | CASREDRDYGYTF
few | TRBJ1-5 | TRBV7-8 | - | TGTGCCAGCAGCTTAGGGCAGGCCATTAATCAGCCCCAGCATTTT | CASSLGQAINQPQHF
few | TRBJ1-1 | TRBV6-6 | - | TGTGCCAGCAGCTGGACAGCGATGGCCCCGGGGAACACTGAAGCTTTCTTT | CASSWTAMAPGNTEAFF
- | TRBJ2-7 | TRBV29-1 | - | TGCAGCGTTGAATTTAGGTCTCGGAGGCGCTACGAGCAGTACTTC | CSVEFRSRRRYEQYF
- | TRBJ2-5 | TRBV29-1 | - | TGCAGCGTTGAAAAAGGGGGGCCCTCCCTTACTTATAAAGAGACCCAGTACTTC | CSVEKGGPSLTYKETQYF
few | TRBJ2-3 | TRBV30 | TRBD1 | TGTGCCGGACGGACAGGGCTTAGCACAGATACGCAGTATTTT | CAGRTGLSTDTQYF
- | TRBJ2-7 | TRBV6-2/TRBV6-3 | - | TGTGCCAGCACGTACGGCTACGAGCAGTACTTC | CASTYGYEQYF
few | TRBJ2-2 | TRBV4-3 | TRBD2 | TGCGCCAGCAGCCTTTGGGGTAGCGGGGGGGCCTACGGGGAGCTGTTTTTT | CASSLWGSGGAYGELFF
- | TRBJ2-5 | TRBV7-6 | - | TGTGCCAGCAGCTTAGATACGGCGGAGACCCAGTACTTC | CASSLDTAETQYF
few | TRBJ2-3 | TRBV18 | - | TGTGCCAGCTCACCAGGGTTGACCACAGATACGCAGTATTTT | CASSPGLTTDTQYF
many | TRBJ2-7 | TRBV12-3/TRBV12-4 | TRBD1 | TGTGCCAGCAGTTTACGGACAGGGGTCAACGAGCAGTACTTC | CASSLRTGVNEQYF
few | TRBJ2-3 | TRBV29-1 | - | TGCAGCGTTCGAGGGAGGACAGTTAGCACAGATACGCAGTATTTT | CSVRGRTVSTDTQYF
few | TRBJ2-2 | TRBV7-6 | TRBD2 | TGTGCCAGCAGCCCCCGGGGGGGGGTGAACACCGGGGAGCTGTTTTTT | CASSPRGGVNTGELFF
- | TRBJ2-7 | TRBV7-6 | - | TGTGCCAGCAGCTCCGCCCGGGATGCGGACTACGAGCAGTACTTC | CASSSARDADYEQYF
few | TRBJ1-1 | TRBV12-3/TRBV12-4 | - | TGTGCCAGCAGTTTAGAGCAGAACACTGAAGCTTTCTTT | CASSLEQNTEAFF
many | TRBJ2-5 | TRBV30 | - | TGTGCCTGGAATCAGGAAGAGACCCAGTACTTC | CAWNQEETQYF
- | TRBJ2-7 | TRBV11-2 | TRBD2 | TGTGCCAGCAGCCCAGTGTTTGGTATTGGGACTAGCGGGGGGGGCGAGCAGTACTTC | CASSPVFGIGTSGGGEQYF
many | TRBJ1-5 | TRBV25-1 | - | TGTGCCAGCAGTGAAACGAACAGTTGGAGCAATCAGCCCCAGCATTTT | CASSETNSWSNQPQHF
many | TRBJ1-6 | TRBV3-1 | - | TGTGCCAGCAGCCAAAACGAAGGAGGAGGCTCACCCCTCCACTTT | CASSQNEGGGSPLHF
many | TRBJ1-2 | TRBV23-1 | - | TGCGCCAGCGGACAGCAAGCTAACTATGGCTACACCTTC | CASGQQANYGYTF
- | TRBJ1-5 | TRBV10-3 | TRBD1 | TGTGCCATCGGGACAGGGAACAATCAGCCCCAGCATTTT | CAIGTGNNQPQHF
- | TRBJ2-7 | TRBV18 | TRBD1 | TGTGCCAGCTCACCGTGGGACAGGGGCTATTCGTACTTC | CASSPWDRGYSYF
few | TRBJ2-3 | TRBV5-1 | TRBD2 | TGCGCCAGCAGCTCCGGGGGGTTGATCACAGATACGCAGTATTTT | CASSSGGLITDTQYF
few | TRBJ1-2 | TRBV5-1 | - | TGCGCCAGCAGCTTGGATGGGTCCTCCTACTATGGCTACACCTTC | CASSLDGSSYYGYTF
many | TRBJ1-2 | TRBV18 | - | TGTGCCAGCTCCGCCCCAGAGCAGGACGCCTACACCTTC | CASSAPEQDAYTF
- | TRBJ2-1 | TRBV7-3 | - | TGTGCCAGCAGCCCGGTTAGCGGCTACAATGAGCAGTTCTTC | CASSPVSGYNEQFF
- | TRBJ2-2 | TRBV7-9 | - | TGTGCCAGCAGCTTATCCAGGGGGGAGACCGGGGAGCTGTTTTTT | CASSLSRGETGELFF